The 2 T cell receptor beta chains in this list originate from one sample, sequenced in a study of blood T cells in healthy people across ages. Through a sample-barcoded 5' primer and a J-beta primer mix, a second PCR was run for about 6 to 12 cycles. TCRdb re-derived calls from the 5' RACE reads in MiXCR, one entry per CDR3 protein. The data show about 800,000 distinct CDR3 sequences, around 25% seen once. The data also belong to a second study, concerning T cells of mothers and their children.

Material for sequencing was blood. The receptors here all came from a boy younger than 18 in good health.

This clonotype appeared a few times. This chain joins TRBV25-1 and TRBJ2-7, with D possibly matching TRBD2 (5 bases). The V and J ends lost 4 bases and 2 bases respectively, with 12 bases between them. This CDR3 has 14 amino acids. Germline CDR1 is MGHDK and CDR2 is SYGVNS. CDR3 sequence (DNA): TGTGCCAGCAGTGGGGAGTGGACTCCCTACGAGCAGTACTTC. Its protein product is CASSGEWTPYEQYF.

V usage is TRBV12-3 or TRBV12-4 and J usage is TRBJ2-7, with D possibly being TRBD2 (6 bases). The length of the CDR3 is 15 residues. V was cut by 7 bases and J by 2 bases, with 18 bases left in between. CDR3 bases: TGTGCCAGCACCAAGGCGGGACCGTACCCCTACGAGCAGTACTTC. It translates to CASTKAGPYPYEQYF.